The 32 T cell receptor beta chains below all came from one sample that was sequenced in a study of OX40 agonist ivuxolimab in advanced cancers. Sequenced by immunoSEQ multiplex PCR; TCRdb stores in-frame clones only, minus some. The table records 30,000 or so clones, about 80% of them present only once. The source material was CD4+ or CD8+ T cells sorted from blood, sampled in a trial of the OX40 agonist ivuxolimab. The source of these receptors is an adult with an advanced solid tumor such as melanoma, head and neck, liver or kidney cancer.

V usage is TRBV7-3 and J usage is TRBJ1-1; D call uncertain. The CDR3 spans 14 residues. V was pared by 2 bases and J by 3 bases, with 10 bases between. Germline V gene sequence: CDR1 SGHTA, CDR2 FQGTGA. The CDR3 DNA reads TGTGCCAGCAGCTTACTACCACGGGACACTGAAGCTTTCTTT. It codes for CASSLLPRDTEAFF.

Regarding this clone: Other DNA sequences of this sample code for an identical CDR3. The chain joins TRBV5-1 to TRBJ2-7; TRBD2 is a possible D gene (5 bases). Germline assignment: CDR1 SGHRS and CDR2 YFSETQ. This CDR3 region has 15 residues. The V and J ends lost 4 bases and 2 bases respectively, with 16 bases between them. The CDR3 DNA reads as TGCGCCAGCAGCCTGGCCTATCGGGATCCCTACGAGCAGTACTTC. It yields the protein CASSLAYRDPYEQYF. The variable domain in full, with the rest retrieved from reference TRBV5-1 and TRBJ2-7, is KAGVTQTPRYLIKTRGQQVTLSCSPISGHRSVSWYQQTPGQGLQFLFEYFSETQRNKGNFPGRFSGRQFSNSRSEMNVSTLELGDSALYLCASSLAYRDPYEQYFGPGTRLTVT.

V gene TRBV2 combines with J gene TRBJ1-2; no clear D. V lost 2 bases to trimming and J lost 4 bases, with 14 bases between them. This CDR3 region has 15 residues. CDR1 is SNHLY, CDR2 FYNNEI, per germline. CDR3 residues: CASSERPGEGYGYTF. The DNA for the CDR3 is TGTGCCAGCAGTGAAAGACCCGGAGAGGGCTATGGCTACACCTTC.

This CDR3 is CASRRSGTVFQSPLHF. CDR3 DNA: TGTGCCAGCAGGCGCTCCGGGACAGTCTTTCAGTCACCCCTCCACTTT. The chain is built from TRBV27 and TRBJ1-6; 7 bases fit TRBD1. CDR1 is MNHEY, CDR2 SMNVEV, per germline (reference sequence). There are 16 residues in the CDR3. J was trimmed by 10 bases and V by 6 bases; bases with no gene match: 15.

J is TRBJ1-1 and V is TRBV6-5; D is uncertain. This CDR3 comprises 15 residues. From germline, CDR1 is MNHEY and CDR2 SVGAGI. The V gene lost 0 bases and the J gene lost 6 bases, with 14 bases spanning the gap. The CDR3 region has the DNA TGTGCCAGCAGTTACTCCTTCTCAGGCACGCCTGAAGCTTTCTTT. This sequence encodes CASSYSFSGTPEAFF.

V usage is TRBV2 and J usage is TRBJ1-1, with D possibly matching TRBD1 (6 bases). Deletions cut 0 bases from V and 1 base from J, with 9 bases between. The V gene's germline CDR1 is SNHLY and CDR2 FYNNEI. The CDR3 is made up of 15 amino acids. CDR3 nucleotide sequence: TGTGCCAGCAGTGAAGCGGGGGCTAGGAACACTGAAGCTTTCTTT. This sequence encodes CASSEAGARNTEAFF.

Details on this clone: This specimen includes other DNA sequences encoding the same CDR3. CDR3 protein: CASSLGAGGGYTF. CDR3 bases: TGTGCCAGCAGCTTAGGGGCGGGGGGGGGCTACACCTTC. This sequence joins TRBV7-2 and TRBJ1-2; weak D call: TRBD1 (5 bases). Trimming cost V 1 base and J 8 bases, with 11 bases left between them. Germline CDR1 SGHTA, CDR2 FQGNSA. This CDR3 has 13 residues.

The J gene is TRBJ1-6, the V gene TRBV5-5, with D possibly being TRBD1 (5 bases). The CDR3 runs to 15 residues. The V gene lost 0 bases and the J gene lost 2 bases, with 6 bases spanning the gap. The germline V gene encodes CDR1 SGHKS and CDR2 YYEKEE (reference sequence). The CDR3 reads CASSLEGAYNSPLHF. The CDR3 coding sequence is TGTGCCAGCAGCTTGGAAGGGGCCTATAATTCACCCCTCCACTTT.

V usage is TRBV25-1 and J usage is TRBJ1-2; TRBD1 is a possible D gene (5 bases). The CDR3 runs 13 residues. Per germline, CDR1 MGHDK and CDR2 SYGVNS. V gave up 3 bases and J gave up 5 bases, with 10 bases separating them. For the CDR3, the DNA is TGTGCCAGCAGTGACAGGGCGAGGTATGGCTACACCTTC. Translating it yields CASSDRARYGYTF.

The J gene is TRBJ1-1, the V gene TRBV9; D remains ambiguous. Deletions cut 0 bases from V and 4 bases from J, with 4 bases between. There are 12 residues in the CDR3. Germline V gives CDR1 SGDLS, CDR2 YYNGEE. In nucleotides, the CDR3 is TGTGCCAGCAGCGTAGGGGGCACTGAAGCTTTCTTT. As protein: CASSVGGTEAFF.

This clone has only one observation. The V and J genes are TRBV27 and TRBJ2-6; D might be TRBD2 (5 bases). The V and J ends lost 1 base and 0 bases respectively, with 13 bases between them. This CDR3 is built from 18 residues. Germline V gene lookup returns CDR1 MNHEY and CDR2 SMNVEV (reference sequence). CDR3 sequence: CASSLYSPGSSGANVLTF. Here the CDR3 DNA reads TGTGCCAGCAGTTTATACAGTCCGGGAAGCTCTGGGGCCAACGTCCTGACTTTC.

V gene TRBV27 combines with J gene TRBJ1-5, with D perhaps matching TRBD1 (5 bases). CDR3 length equals 15 residues. The V end lost 3 bases, the J end lost 2 bases, and 11 bases lay between the germline ends. Looked up from germline, CDR1 is MNHEY and CDR2 is SMNVEV (reference sequence). The CDR3 nucleotides read TGTGCCAGCAGTTTTGGGGGGGGTGGCAATCAGCCCCAGCATTTT. Residues: CASSFGGGGNQPQHF.

The rearrangement joins TRBV11-2 to TRBJ1-1; D gene unclear. With 1 base removed from V and 5 bases from J, the gap between germline ends came to 8 bases. The length of the CDR3 is 13 residues. Germline V gene lookup returns CDR1 SGHAT and CDR2 FQNNGV. The CDR3 loop reads CASSLGTRTEAFF. CDR3 sequence (DNA): TGTGCCAGCAGCTTAGGAACCCGGACTGAAGCTTTCTTT. The variable domain in full, completed from reference TRBV11-2 and TRBJ1-1, reads EAGVAQSPRYKIIEKRQSVAFWCNPISGHATLYWYQQILGQGPKLLIQFQNNGVVDDSQLPKDRFSAERLKGVDSTLKIQPAKLEDSAVYLCASSLGTRTEAFFGQGTRLTVV.

The chain couples TRBV5-4 to TRBJ2-2; 7 nucleotides agree with TRBD1. This CDR3 comprises 14 residues. Per the germline V gene, CDR1 is SGHNT and CDR2 is YYREEE (reference sequence). With V trimmed by 0 bases and J by 4 bases, 0 bases remained unmatched. CDR3 DNA sequence: TGTGCCAGCAGCTTGGACAGGGGCACCGGGGAGCTGTTTTTT. Translation gives CASSLDRGTGELFF.

This clone was seen just once. The chain combines TRBV7-7 with TRBJ2-7; D may match TRBD1 or TRBD2 (5 bases each). V was pared by 5 bases and J by 4 bases, with 9 bases between. The CDR3 spans 12 residues. Germline V gene data show CDR1 as SSHAT and CDR2 as FNYEAQ (reference sequence). CDR3 protein: CASSRDGYEQYF. CDR3 sequence (DNA): TGTGCCAGCAGCCGGGACGGGTACGAGCAGTACTTC.

The genes are TRBV30 and TRBJ1-5, with D tentatively TRBD1 (5 bases). This CDR3 region has 16 residues. Germline V gives CDR1 GTSNPN, CDR2 SVGIG (reference sequence). The V and J ends lost 2 bases and 3 bases respectively, with 17 bases between them. The CDR3 loop is CAWSSGGPRANQPQHF. The CDR3 region has the DNA TGTGCCTGGAGTTCCGGGGGACCAAGGGCCAATCAGCCCCAGCATTTT.

This chain links TRBV5-1 with TRBJ1-2, with D uncertain. The CDR3 contains 12 residues. Trimming took 2 bases from V and 6 from J, leaving 8 bases between them. The germline CDR1 and CDR2 sequences are SGHRS and YFSETQ. CDR3 region: CASSFMGNGYTF. In DNA form, the CDR3 reads TGCGCCAGCAGCTTCATGGGAAATGGCTACACCTTC.

This clone came up once. The chain uses TRBV9 and TRBJ2-7, with D hard to call. CDR3 length equals 15 residues. V gave up 0 bases and J gave up 1 base, with 11 bases separating them. The germline CDR1 and CDR2 sequences are SGDLS and YYNGEE. The CDR3 loop reads CASSVAPTLSYEQYF. The CDR3 DNA is TGTGCCAGCAGCGTAGCGCCGACACTGTCCTACGAGCAGTACTTC. Full variable domain (rest looked up from reference TRBV9 and TRBJ2-7): DSGVTQTPKHLITATGQRVTLRCSPRSGDLSVYWYQQSLDQGLQFLIQYYNGEERAKGNILERFSAQQFPDLHSELNLSSLELGDSALYFCASSVAPTLSYEQYFGPGTRLTVT.

V gene TRBV4-1 combines with J gene TRBJ2-7; D possibly corresponds to TRBD1 (6 bases). CDR1 is MGHRA and CDR2 is YSYEKL in the germline V gene. The V gene lost 4 bases and the J gene lost 4 bases, with 20 bases spanning the gap. The length of the CDR3 is 16 residues. The CDR3 loop is CASSPTTGHGAYEQYF. The CDR3 nucleotides are TGCGCCAGCAGCCCGACGACGGGACATGGGGCATACGAGCAGTACTTC.

The CDR3 DNA sequence: TGTGCCAGCAGTTACTCGGGGGGGTTTAGGATCTATGGCTACACCTTC. Amino acids: CASSYSGGFRIYGYTF. This rearrangement joins TRBV6-5 to TRBJ1-2; a weak D match, TRBD1 (5 bases). Germline V lookup: CDR1 MNHEY, CDR2 SVGAGI. The germline V and J ends were trimmed by 0 bases and 4 bases, with 15 bases remaining between them. This CDR3 is 16 amino acids long.

The V gene is TRBV2, the J gene TRBJ1-6; no clear D. The V and J ends lost 6 bases and 2 bases respectively, with 11 bases between them. This CDR3 comprises 15 residues. The germline V gene has CDR1 SNHLY and CDR2 FYNNEI. CDR3 in amino acids: CASREKDTYNSPLHF. Here the CDR3 DNA reads TGTGCCAGCAGGGAAAAAGACACCTATAATTCACCCCTCCACTTT.

The V call is TRBV5-1, the J call TRBJ2-5, with 11 bases identical to TRBD1. The assigned J gene may be wrong: the sequence end matches TRBJ2-7 better. CDR3 length: 14 amino acids. CDR1 SGHRS and CDR2 YFSETQ come from the germline V gene. The CDR3 loop reads CASSLGTGGNEQYF. DNA for the CDR3: TGCGCCAGCAGCTTGGGGACAGGGGGCAACGAGCAGTACTTC.

The chain has TRBV28 and TRBJ2-7; perhaps TRBD2 as D (6 bases). The germline CDR1 and CDR2 sequences are MDHEN and SYDVKM. CDR3 size: 15 residues. Trimming pared 5 bases from V and 6 bases from J, leaving 20 bases between. CDR3 nucleotide sequence: TGTGCCAGCAGTCCCCCAGGGACTCGCTCGGCCGAGCAGTACTTC. Amino acid sequence: CASSPPGTRSAEQYF.

CDR3 amino acids: CAWSSGFEQYF. As DNA, the CDR3 is TGTGCCTGGAGTTCGGGGTTCGAGCAGTACTTC. The chain combines TRBV30 with TRBJ2-7; D perhaps matches TRBD2 (5 bases). Trimming left V 2 bases short and J 6 bases short, with 8 bases between. Germline V gene sequence: CDR1 GTSNPN, CDR2 SVGIG (reference sequence). This CDR3 has 11 residues.

The chain employs TRBV30 and TRBJ1-2; 11 nucleotides align to TRBD1. The CDR3 runs 14 residues. V dropped 0 bases and J dropped 7; count of bases not matched to a gene: 4. Germline V gene lookup returns CDR1 GTSNPN and CDR2 SVGIG (reference sequence). For the CDR3, the DNA is TGTGCCTGGAGTGTGGACAGGGGGCATCGTGGCTACACCTTC. As protein: CAWSVDRGHRGYTF.

V is TRBV7-9 and J is TRBJ2-7; 12 nucleotides line up with TRBD1. J lost 5 bases, V lost 1 base, and 3 bases had no gene match. The V gene's germline CDR1 is SEHNR and CDR2 FQNEAQ (reference sequence). CDR3 length equals 15 residues. CDR3: CASSLVGQGAHEQYF. The CDR3 DNA is TGTGCCAGCAGCTTAGTGGGACAGGGGGCCCACGAGCAGTACTTC.

This rearrangement joins TRBV10-3 to TRBJ1-1; 9 bases are a match to TRBD1. With 8 bases clipped from V and 5 bases from J, the junction kept 6 bases outside the gene matches. Per germline, CDR1 ENHRY and CDR2 SYGVKD. This CDR3 region has 13 residues. CDR3 sequence reads: CAISRDRDTEAFF. As DNA, the CDR3 is TGTGCCATCTCTAGGGACAGGGATACTGAAGCTTTCTTT.

The chain has TRBV5-6 and TRBJ2-7; D is uncertain. The CDR3 sequence is 12 residues long. The germline V and J ends were trimmed by 4 bases and 1 base, with 6 bases remaining between them. Germline V gene data show CDR1 as SGHDT and CDR2 as YYEEEE. CDR3 in amino acids: CASSPGSYEQYF. The CDR3 DNA follows: TGTGCCAGCAGCCCAGGTTCCTACGAGCAGTACTTC.

The V gene is TRBV2, the J gene TRBJ1-6; 11 nucleotides line up with TRBD1. The CDR3 is made up of 14 amino acids. V shed 11 bases, J shed 2 bases, and the junction held 2 bases outside the gene matches. Germline CDR1 and CDR2: SNHLY and FYNNEI. CDR3 nucleotide sequence: TGTGCCGGGGACAGGGGGACCTATAATTCACCCCTCCACTTT. This sequence encodes CAGDRGTYNSPLHF.

The chain combines TRBV9 with TRBJ2-7, with TRBD2 matching over 8 bases. The V and J ends lost 0 bases and 3 bases, in that order; junction bases with no gene match: 8. CDR1 is SGDLS and CDR2 is YYNGEE in the germline V gene. CDR3 length: 16 amino acids. The CDR3 DNA reads as TGTGCCAGCAGCGTAGGAGGAAGCGGGGGCAACTACGAGCAGTACTTC. Translated: CASSVGGSGGNYEQYF.

By frequency in the sample, this clone is large (0.1 to 1%). The V and J genes are TRBV7-9 and TRBJ1-1; D not resolved. Trimming removed 5 bases at V and 4 bases at J, with 11 bases between. The germline gives CDR1 SEHNR, CDR2 FQNEAQ (reference sequence). CDR3 length: 13 residues. The CDR3: CASSPTVGTEAFF. CDR3 sequence (DNA): TGTGCCAGCAGCCCGACCGTGGGCACTGAAGCTTTCTTT.

V gene TRBV5-6 combines with J gene TRBJ2-7; no clear D gene. The CDR3 consists of 14 residues. Germline values: CDR1 SGHDT, CDR2 YYEEEE. With 6 bases removed from V and 5 bases from J, the gap between germline ends came to 18 bases. This CDR3 is CASTRWVRGDEQYF. The CDR3, as DNA: TGTGCCAGCACCCGGTGGGTCCGTGGCGACGAGCAGTACTTC.